In this sample, the clone carrying this T cell receptor beta chain turned up many times. This entry belongs to a study of early T cells in non-severe SARS-CoV-2 infection. TCRdb re-called the 5' RACE reads through MiXCR, storing one row per CDR3 protein. The sample lists 70,000 to 85,000 distinct CDR3 sequences, 4.5% to 6% occurring once. CDR3 length equals 14 residues. The V and J ends lost 1 base and 5 bases, in that order; junction bases with no gene match: 3. Germline V CDR1 and CDR2: DFQATT, SNEGSKA (reference sequence). The chain employs TRBV20-1 and TRBJ2-3, with 10 bases fitting TRBD2. The sequence was collected from an adult who was a healthcare worker with PCR-confirmed SARS-CoV-2 infection or an uninfected control (not recorded which). The sequencing used whole blood, collected at baseline. The CDR3 protein is CSARGRLAGDTQYF. CDR3 coding DNA: TGCAGTGCTAGAGGCAGACTAGCGGGAGATACGCAGTATTTT.